The 30 T cell receptor beta chains reported below all come from one sample, sequenced in a study of glioma-infiltrating T cells after dendritic cell vaccination. The repertoire was sequenced with immunoSEQ multiplex PCR; TCRdb's copy has only in-frame clones and lacks some. The sample has tens of thousands of clones, roughly 84% seen once. Time point reported: after dendritic cell vaccination, including at tumor progression/relapse. Sequenced material: blood, taken after dendritic cell vaccination. The source is a human donor with glioblastoma.

V is TRBV27 and J is TRBJ1-3, with a tentative D call TRBD1 (5 bases). Germline V lookup: CDR1 MNHEY, CDR2 SMNVEV (reference sequence). This CDR3 comprises 14 residues. V was clipped by 8 bases and J by 1 base, with 12 bases between them. CDR3: CASARGGSGNTIYF. The CDR3 coding sequence is TGTGCCAGCGCCCGCGGGGGATCTGGAAACACCATATATTTT.

V and J are TRBV27 and TRBJ1-4, with 8 bases matching TRBD1. Germline-derived CDR1 and CDR2 are MNHEY and SMNVEV (reference sequence). J was trimmed by 7 bases and V by 8 bases; bases with no gene match: 9. This CDR3 region has 14 residues. The chain's CDR3 is CASRKQGEGEKLFF. CDR3 DNA sequence: TGTGCCAGCCGGAAACAGGGGGAAGGTGAAAAACTGTTTTTT.

The chain employs TRBV4-1 and TRBJ2-5; 8 nucleotides line up with TRBD1. There are 16 residues in the CDR3. The germline CDR1 and CDR2 sequences are MGHRA and YSYEKL. V shed 0 bases and J 10 bases; nucleotides not matched to a gene: 13. Written as DNA, the CDR3 is TGCGCCAGCAGCCAAGAGGACAGGGAGCCTCTGGAGGACCAGTACTTC. Residues: CASSQEDREPLEDQYF.

Written as DNA, the CDR3 is TGTGCCAGCAGCTTATTTGGGTCCTCGGGGTTTCCTGAAGCTTTCTTT. Translating it yields CASSLFGSSGFPEAFF. The chain uses TRBV13 and TRBJ1-1; D is unclear. V was clipped by 2 bases and J by 6 bases, with 19 bases between them. This CDR3 comprises 16 residues. The germline CDR1 and CDR2 sequences are PRHDT and FYEKMQ (reference sequence). Filled out from reference TRBV13 and TRBJ1-1, the complete variable domain reads AAGVIQSPRHLIKEKRETATLKCYPIPRHDTVYWYQQGPGQDPQFLISFYEKMQSDKGSIPDRFSAQQFSDYHSELNMSSLELGDSALYFCASSLFGSSGFPEAFFGQGTRLTVV.

The rearrangement joins TRBV5-6 to TRBJ2-6; tentative D call: TRBD2 (6 bases). Trimming removed 0 bases from V and 0 bases from J, with 13 bases in between. In germline, CDR1 is SGHDT, CDR2 YYEEEE. This CDR3 is 18 amino acids long. The DNA of the CDR3 is TGTGCCAGCAGCTTGGCCCCGGACTACCGCTCTGGGGCCAACGTCCTGACTTTC. Residues: CASSLAPDYRSGANVLTF.

This chain links TRBV18 with TRBJ1-5, with 8 bases lining up with TRBD1. Germline CDR1 KGHSH, CDR2 LQKENI. The CDR3 loop spans 14 amino acids. V gave up 6 bases and J gave up 3 bases; unmatched junction bases: 4. CDR3 amino acids: CASSTGGYNQPQHF. The CDR3 DNA is TGTGCCAGCTCCACAGGGGGTTACAATCAGCCCCAGCATTTT.

The chain joins TRBV19 to TRBJ2-3; TRBD2 agrees at 11 bases. V was clipped by 0 bases and J by 2 bases; unmatched bases: 4. Germline V CDR1 and CDR2: LNHDA, SQIVND (reference sequence). The CDR3 consists of 17 residues. CDR3 DNA: TGTGCCAGTAGTATAGAACTAGCGGGGGAGCTCACAGATACGCAGTATTTT. Amino acids: CASSIELAGELTDTQYF.

This chain connects TRBV19 to TRBJ1-1; D gene unclear. The CDR3 runs to 13 residues. CDR1 is LNHDA, CDR2 SQIVND, per germline (reference sequence). Trimming left V 3 bases short and J 3 bases short, with 8 bases between. In DNA, the CDR3 is TGTGCCAGTAGTATTGGGCAGTACACTGAAGCTTTCTTT. This gives the protein CASSIGQYTEAFF.

The sample holds a few counts of this clone. Other DNA sequences in the sample encode the same CDR3. This rearrangement joins TRBV4-3 to TRBJ1-4; D possibly corresponds to TRBD1 (6 bases). The V end lost 1 base, the J end lost 7 bases, and 13 bases lay between the germline ends. There are 15 residues in the CDR3. Germline CDR1 and CDR2: LGHNA and YSLEER. The chain's CDR3 is CASSQVSQGGEKLFF. In DNA form, the CDR3 reads TGCGCCAGCAGCCAAGTTTCACAGGGTGGTGAAAAACTGTTTTTT.

This chain uses TRBV19 with TRBJ1-6; a weak D match, TRBD1 (5 bases). This CDR3 has 17 residues. The V end lost 1 base, the J end lost 14 bases, and 24 bases lay between the germline ends. Germline V gene lookup returns CDR1 LNHDA and CDR2 SQIVND (reference sequence). This CDR3 reads CASSIGGSLPRDLSLHF. In nucleotides, the CDR3 is TGTGCCAGTAGTATAGGCGGGAGTCTTCCTCGGGACTTGTCCCTCCACTTT.

The rearrangement uses TRBV21-1 and TRBJ1-1; the table calls TRBD1, which could not be checked here. TRBV21-1 has pseudogene status. CDR3 length equals 12 residues. The CDR3, as DNA: TGTGCCAGCAGGCTCAAGGGGGACGAAGCTTTCTTT. It translates to CASRLKGDEAFF.

The chain recombines TRBV4-1 with TRBJ2-1, with 7 bases identical to TRBD2. CDR3 length equals 12 residues. Germline trimming cut 1 base from V and 13 bases from J; bases unmatched to any gene: 4. Germline V gives CDR1 MGHRA, CDR2 YSYEKL. The CDR3, as DNA: TGCGCCAGCAGCCAAGTAGCGGGTTACCAGTTCTTC. Translation: CASSQVAGYQFF.

The rearrangement links TRBV2 to TRBJ2-1; 7 bases are shared with TRBD2. Germline V gene lookup returns CDR1 SNHLY and CDR2 FYNNEI. This CDR3 region has 13 residues. V shed 11 bases and J 3 bases; nucleotides not matched to a gene: 7. In DNA form, the CDR3 reads TGTGCCGGGGGGACTACTTTCTACAATGAGCAGTTCTTC. It yields the protein CAGGTTFYNEQFF.

The CDR3 spells CASSLELAATDTQYF. The CDR3 DNA reads as TGTGCCAGCAGCTTAGAATTAGCGGCCACAGATACGCAGTATTTT. The rearrangement links TRBV11-2 to TRBJ2-3; the D gene is possibly TRBD2 (6 bases). Germline CDR1 and CDR2: SGHAT and FQNNGV. This CDR3 region has 15 residues. With 0 bases removed from V and 2 bases from J, the gap between germline ends came to 9 bases.

The chain employs TRBV10-3 and TRBJ2-1, with 9 bases lining up with TRBD2. The J segment lost 7 bases and the V segment lost 0 bases, leaving 4 bases of the junction unmatched. Germline loops: CDR1 ENHRY, CDR2 SYGVKD. CDR3 length: 15 amino acids. CDR3 bases: TGTGCCATCAGTGAGTCGGGACTAGCCCAAAATGAGCAGTTCTTC. This gives the protein CAISESGLAQNEQFF.

This chain uses TRBV7-9 with TRBJ2-2; the D is unclear. CDR1 is SEHNR, CDR2 FQNEAQ, per germline (reference sequence). V was cut by 3 bases and J by 5 bases, with 10 bases left in between. This CDR3 has 14 residues. The CDR3 DNA follows: TGTGCCAGCAGCTTGGCCCACAGTACCGGGGAGCTGTTTTTT. Its translation: CASSLAHSTGELFF.

The genes are TRBV29-1 and TRBJ1-2; 8 nucleotides match TRBD1. This CDR3 has 12 residues. CDR1 and CDR2 (germline): SQVTM, ANQGSEA. The V gene end was trimmed by 6 bases and the J gene end by 7 bases; junction bases not matched to a gene: 7. DNA of the CDR3: TGCAGCGTCGACCAGACAGGGGTTGGCTACACCTTC. Residues: CSVDQTGVGYTF.

The V and J genes are TRBV4-2 and TRBJ2-3; 12 bases align to TRBD2. The CDR3 is made up of 16 amino acids. The ends lost 5 bases at V and 2 bases at J; junction bases unmatched: 5. Germline V gives CDR1 LGHNA, CDR2 YNFKEQ. CDR3 amino acids: CASSSSGGAPTDTQYF. The CDR3 nucleotides are TGTGCCAGCAGCTCTAGCGGGGGGGCACCCACAGATACGCAGTATTTT.

The gene calls are TRBV9 and TRBJ2-3; TRBD1 matches at 8 bases. This CDR3 has 16 amino acids. The junction had 12 bases not matched to a gene; V was cut back by 4 bases and J by 5 bases. Germline-derived CDR1 and CDR2 are SGDLS and YYNGEE. CDR3 loop: CASSRGDRPLRDTQYF. The DNA of the CDR3 is TGTGCCAGCAGCCGAGGGGACAGGCCTCTGAGAGATACGCAGTATTTT.

V gene TRBV2 combines with J gene TRBJ2-3; perhaps TRBD2 as D (6 bases). Germline V gene lookup returns CDR1 SNHLY and CDR2 FYNNEI. V shed 7 bases and J shed 2 bases, with 13 bases lying between them. The CDR3 extends over 14 amino acids. CDR3 in DNA: TGTGCCAGCATTCGGCGGGGTGTCACAGATACGCAGTATTTT. Its protein is CASIRRGVTDTQYF.

The chain employs TRBV9 and TRBJ2-1; the D gene is possibly TRBD2 (6 bases). Germline CDR1 SGDLS, CDR2 YYNGEE. Between the trimmed V and J ends, which lost 0 bases and 7 bases, there was a span of 11 bases. The CDR3 extends over 14 amino acids. The CDR3 region is CASSVATGVNEQFF. The CDR3 DNA sequence: TGTGCCAGCAGCGTAGCTACGGGGGTGAATGAGCAGTTCTTC. The entire variable domain, with the rest obtained from reference TRBV9 and TRBJ2-1, is as follows: DSGVTQTPKHLITATGQRVTLRCSPRSGDLSVYWYQQSLDQGLQFLIQYYNGEERAKGNILERFSAQQFPDLHSELNLSSLELGDSALYFCASSVATGVNEQFFGPGTRLTVL.

The chain has TRBV7-9 and TRBJ2-2; TRBD1 might be the D (6 bases). Per germline, CDR1 SEHNR and CDR2 FQNEAQ (reference sequence). V gave up 8 bases and J gave up 3 bases, with 19 bases separating them. The CDR3 contains 16 residues. The CDR3 DNA follows: TGTGCCAGCGACCGATTGGGGACACTATACACCGGGGAGCTGTTTTTT. It codes for CASDRLGTLYTGELFF.

The genes are TRBV5-1 and TRBJ2-2, with a weak D call TRBD2 (6 bases). The CDR3 has 16 amino acids. In germline, CDR1 is SGHRS, CDR2 YFSETQ. V lost 0 bases to trimming and J lost 3 bases, with 12 bases between them. The CDR3 region is CASSLAGGGDTGELFF. CDR3 nucleotide sequence: TGCGCCAGCAGCTTGGCCGGAGGAGGGGACACCGGGGAGCTGTTTTTT.

As DNA, the CDR3 is TGTGCCAGTAGTATCCCGGGACTAGCGTTTGAGCAGTTCTTC. Its protein is CASSIPGLAFEQFF. The chain recombines TRBV19 with TRBJ2-1, with 10 bases matching TRBD2. V shed 3 bases and J 9 bases; nucleotides not matched to a gene: 5. Germline assignment: CDR1 LNHDA and CDR2 SQIVND (reference sequence). There are 14 residues in the CDR3.

In its sample, this clone was seen a few times. This chain links TRBV4-2 with TRBJ1-2; D possibly corresponds to TRBD1 (6 bases). Looked up from germline, CDR1 is LGHNA and CDR2 is YNFKEQ. The CDR3 runs 14 residues. V lost 5 bases, J lost 4 bases, and 14 bases lay in between. The CDR3 DNA sequence: TGTGCCAGCAGCTTGATTATGGACAGCTATGGCTACACCTTC. Protein: CASSLIMDSYGYTF.

CDR3 in amino acids: CAISESQTSGAYNEQFF. CDR3 coding DNA: TGTGCCATCAGTGAGTCCCAGACTAGCGGGGCATACAATGAGCAGTTCTTC. The rearrangement links TRBV10-3 to TRBJ2-1; 11 bases align to TRBD2. The CDR3 consists of 17 residues. V trimming: 0 bases; J trimming: 4 bases; junction bases outside the gene matches: 5. Germline V gene data show CDR1 as ENHRY and CDR2 as SYGVKD.

The chain has TRBV5-1 and TRBJ1-6, with 7 bases matching TRBD1. The J segment lost 7 bases and the V segment lost 2 bases, leaving 12 bases of the junction unmatched. Germline CDR1 and CDR2: SGHRS and YFSETQ. The CDR3 has 17 residues. The CDR3 here is CASSFSGTAQRNSPLHF. In DNA, the CDR3 is TGCGCCAGCAGCTTTTCCGGGACAGCACAGCGAAATTCACCCCTCCACTTT.

The chain employs TRBV14 and TRBJ2-7; no clear D. This CDR3 contains 15 residues. V was shortened by 4 bases and J by 2 bases, with 15 bases between the two germline ends. Germline CDR1 SGHDN, CDR2 FVKESK. In nucleotides, the CDR3 is TGTGCCAGCAGCCCACAGTCATGGGTAACCTACGAGCAGTACTTC. Protein sequence: CASSPQSWVTYEQYF.

This chain's CDR3 is CASSSSLGRVEGGYTF. CDR3 sequence (DNA): TGTGCCAGCAGCTCTTCCTTAGGACGCGTCGAGGGTGGCTACACCTTC. The genes are TRBV9 and TRBJ1-2; D is unresolved. The CDR3 has 16 amino acids. V was cut by 4 bases and J by 7 bases, with 23 bases left in between. Germline V gives CDR1 SGDLS, CDR2 YYNGEE.

The chain recombines TRBV7-6 with TRBJ2-2; possible D gene TRBD1, 6 bases. The V gene lost 5 bases and the J gene lost 5 bases, with 12 bases spanning the gap. Germline CDR1 is SGHVS and CDR2 is FNYEAQ. This CDR3 contains 14 residues. DNA for the CDR3: TGTGCCAGCAGCGGCGTCGACAGGACCGGGGAGCTGTTTTTT. Amino acids: CASSGVDRTGELFF.